These 15 T cell receptor beta chains came from one sample sequenced in a study of control samples from healthy donors and cancer patients. Sequencing was performed with immunoSEQ multiplex PCR; in TCRdb, only in-frame clones are kept and a portion is missing. The sample totals around 190,000 clones. Source material: blood. Receptors originate from a woman in her 30s in good health.

J is TRBJ2-3 and V is TRBV11-2; no firm D call. In germline, CDR1 is SGHAT, CDR2 FQNNGV. V was pared by 7 bases and J by 4 bases, with 18 bases between. This CDR3 is 15 amino acids long. For the CDR3, the DNA is TGTGCCAGCACCCTGAGAGGCCCCACAGCAGATACGCAGTATTTT. Translation gives CASTLRGPTADTQYF. The variable domain in full, completed from reference TRBV11-2 and TRBJ2-3, reads EAGVAQSPRYKIIEKRQSVAFWCNPISGHATLYWYQQILGQGPKLLIQFQNNGVVDDSQLPKDRFSAERLKGVDSTLKIQPAKLEDSAVYLCASTLRGPTADTQYFGPGTRLTVL.

This chain links TRBV9 with TRBJ2-5, with a possible D match to TRBD2 (6 bases). V was clipped by 4 bases and J by 7 bases, with 20 bases between them. The CDR3 length is 15 residues. In germline, CDR1 is SGDLS, CDR2 YYNGEE. CDR3 region: CASSPFGLGGGTQYF. The CDR3 DNA is TGTGCCAGCAGCCCCTTCGGACTGGGGGGTGGGACCCAGTACTTC.

The rearrangement links TRBV28 to TRBJ2-7; tentatively, D is TRBD1 or TRBD2 (6 bases each). This CDR3 is 17 amino acids long. Germline loops: CDR1 MDHEN, CDR2 SYDVKM. V gave up 2 bases and J gave up 2 bases, with 19 bases separating them. The CDR3 reads CASSLPGVTRIPYEQYF. In DNA form, the CDR3 reads TGTGCCAGCAGTTTACCAGGGGTGACTAGGATTCCCTACGAGCAGTACTTC.

The chain couples TRBV9 to TRBJ1-3; no clear D. The CDR3 is 15 residues long. The germline V gene encodes CDR1 SGDLS and CDR2 YYNGEE. Trimming cost V 0 bases and J 5 bases, with 12 bases left between them. This chain's CDR3 is CASSVDSHTRNTIYF. CDR3 nucleotide sequence: TGTGCCAGCAGCGTAGACAGCCACACGAGAAACACCATATATTTT.

V usage is TRBV5-4 and J usage is TRBJ1-1; weak D call: TRBD1 (6 bases). The CDR3 contains 14 residues. V lost 3 bases to trimming and J lost 5 bases, with 14 bases between them. Germline lookup yields CDR1 SGHNT and CDR2 YYREEE (reference sequence). Here the CDR3 reads CASSYYTRGTEAFF. The CDR3, as DNA: TGTGCCAGCAGCTATTACACCAGGGGTACTGAAGCTTTCTTT.

The chain is built from TRBV4-1 and TRBJ1-6; TRBD1 might be the D (6 bases). V shed 0 bases and J shed 7 bases, with 16 bases lying between them. This CDR3 is built from 17 residues. Germline CDR1 MGHRA, CDR2 YSYEKL. CDR3 loop: CASSQDNRRQGNSPLHF. CDR3 in DNA: TGCGCCAGCAGCCAAGACAATCGGCGGCAGGGGAATTCACCCCTCCACTTT.

This chain joins TRBV4-2 and TRBJ2-7; 9 positions agree with TRBD2. Unmatched junction bases numbered 12, after V lost 3 bases and J lost 0 bases. The CDR3 spans 18 residues. Germline V gives CDR1 LGHNA, CDR2 YNFKEQ. CDR3 sequence (DNA): TGTGCCAGCAGCCAGGAGGGTACCCTAGCGGGGAGCTCCTACGAGCAGTACTTC. As protein: CASSQEGTLAGSSYEQYF.

The chain combines TRBV5-5 with TRBJ2-2; D perhaps matches TRBD1 (6 bases). From germline, CDR1 is SGHKS and CDR2 YYEKEE (reference sequence). Deletions cut 4 bases from V and 0 bases from J, with 13 bases between. This CDR3 is 16 amino acids long. This CDR3 is CASSTPDRPNTGELFF. The CDR3 DNA reads TGTGCCAGCAGCACGCCGGACAGACCGAACACCGGGGAGCTGTTTTTT.

V and J are TRBV28 and TRBJ2-7, with D possibly TRBD2 on 5 matching bases. The CDR3 extends over 12 amino acids. V lost 3 bases and J 4 bases, leaving 7 bases between the germline ends. Per the germline V gene, CDR1 is MDHEN and CDR2 is SYDVKM. As DNA, the CDR3 is TGTGCCAGCAGTTTTCAGCGGTACGAGCAGTACTTC. Protein product: CASSFQRYEQYF.

The chain links TRBV6-5 to TRBJ2-7; 9 bases are a match to TRBD1. Germline CDR1 and CDR2: MNHEY and SVGAGI. The length of the CDR3 is 13 residues. The V gene end was trimmed by 5 bases and the J gene end by 6 bases; junction bases not matched to a gene: 5. The CDR3 nucleotides read TGTGCCAGCAGTCCCCGGACAGGGGTCGAGCAGTACTTC. It translates to CASSPRTGVEQYF.

The CDR3 is CSVKFRAAETGELFF. CDR3 DNA sequence: TGCAGCGTTAAATTTCGGGCTGCAGAAACCGGGGAGCTGTTTTTT. The rearrangement links TRBV29-1 to TRBJ2-2; D is ambiguous. Trimming removed 5 bases from V and 5 bases from J, with 18 bases in between. The CDR3 contains 15 residues. Germline values: CDR1 SQVTM, CDR2 ANQGSEA.

The chain is built from TRBV7-6 and TRBJ2-7, with a possible D match to TRBD1 (5 bases). The CDR3 runs 13 residues. Germline CDR1 and CDR2: SGHVS and FNYEAQ. The V gene lost 5 bases and the J gene lost 4 bases, with 12 bases spanning the gap. CDR3 sequence reads: CASSPLTDYEQYF. The CDR3 DNA reads TGTGCCAGCAGCCCGCTGACAGATTACGAGCAGTACTTC.

The chain recombines TRBV9 with TRBJ1-2; D not resolved. The CDR3 extends over 14 amino acids. Trimming cost V 4 bases and J 0 bases, with 10 bases left between them. Germline V gene sequence: CDR1 SGDLS, CDR2 YYNGEE. The CDR3 sequence: CASSPISANYGYTF. CDR3 nucleotide sequence: TGTGCCAGCAGCCCTATCAGCGCTAACTATGGCTACACCTTC.

The chain has TRBV5-6 and TRBJ2-7; TRBD1 matches 7 bases. V gave up 7 bases and J gave up 3 bases; unmatched junction bases: 10. The V gene's germline CDR1 is SGHDT and CDR2 YYEEEE. The CDR3 covers 14 residues. CDR3 bases: TGTGCCAGCGGAATGGGACAGCCGTACTACGAGCAGTACTTC. Its protein is CASGMGQPYYEQYF.

The genes are TRBV11-1 and TRBJ1-4; no firm D call. The CDR3 runs to 12 residues. Trimming removed 4 bases from V and 10 bases from J, with 10 bases in between. The germline CDR1 and CDR2 sequences are SGHAT and FQDESV (reference sequence). This chain's CDR3 is CASSSGYGKLFF. The DNA of the CDR3 is TGTGCCAGCAGCTCCGGTTACGGAAAACTGTTTTTT.